Below, 25 T cell receptor beta chains from the same sample are listed, as sequenced in a study of blood T cells in healthy people across ages. A second PCR, run for about 7 to 12 cycles, used a sample-barcoded 5' primer plus a J-beta primer mix. TCRdb recomputed calls from the 5' RACE reads with MiXCR, one row per CDR3 protein. The sample yields about 1.5 million distinct CDR3 sequences, approximately 43% seen once. Sequenced: blood. The receptors were sampled from a woman younger than 30 in good health.

This clonotype was recorded many times. The chain has TRBV29-1 and TRBJ2-5; D is unclear. Matching the DNA end better, TRBJ2-7 makes the J call doubtful. The length of the CDR3 is 10 residues. Germline CDR1 SQVTM, CDR2 ANQGSEA. CDR3 loop: CSVLRGEQYF. As DNA, the CDR3 is TGCAGCGTTTTGCGAGGCGAGCAGTACTTC.

The sample holds a few counts of this clonotype. The chain uses TRBV6-5 and TRBJ1-1, with TRBD1 as a possible D gene (6 bases). The CDR3 is 16 amino acids. Germline CDR1 is MNHEY and CDR2 is SVGAGI. Trimming removed 7 bases from V and 4 bases from J, with 22 bases in between. CDR3 coding DNA: TGTGCCAGCATCTCCTGGGCAGTGGGGGCAAGCACTGAAGCTTTCTTT. Translation: CASISWAVGASTEAFF.

This rearrangement joins TRBV4-3 to TRBJ1-2; D is possibly TRBD1 (5 bases). Looked up from germline, CDR1 is LGHNA and CDR2 is YSLEER. V lost 1 base and J lost 5, with 11 bases in between. This CDR3 has 14 residues. For the CDR3, the DNA is TGCGCCAGCAGCCAAGGGGACGGCGATTATGGCTACACCTTC. Translation gives CASSQGDGDYGYTF.

This clonotype has more than one count but fewer than ten. Germline and junction disagree at one end, which may indicate a read error. This rearrangement joins TRBV7-7 to TRBJ2-5; TRBD2 matches at 15 bases. This CDR3 has 16 amino acids. Germline CDR1 reads SSHAT; CDR2 reads FNYEAQ (reference sequence). The CDR3 coding sequence is TGTGCTAGCAGTGAGGGACTAGCGGGAGGCCAAGAGACCCAGTACTTC. It is translated as CASSEGLAGGQETQYF.

This clonotype came up a few times. The rearrangement uses TRBV11-2 and TRBJ2-7; D may be TRBD1 (7 bases). V gave up 5 bases and J gave up 9 bases, with 23 bases separating them. The CDR3 contains 15 residues. From germline, CDR1 is SGHAT and CDR2 FQNNGV. The chain's CDR3 is CASSAYRGFTGGQYF. The CDR3 bases are TGTGCCAGCAGCGCCTACAGGGGCTTCACCGGGGGGCAGTACTTC.

This clonotype was seen a handful of times. The chain combines TRBV9 with TRBJ1-2, with D possibly TRBD1 on 5 matching bases. The CDR3 consists of 14 residues. Germline CDR1 SGDLS, CDR2 YYNGEE. V shed 0 bases and J shed 7 bases, with 13 bases lying between them. CDR3 nucleotide sequence: TGTGCCAGCAGCGTAGTTTCGGGGGAGGGTGGCTACACCTTC. Translation: CASSVVSGEGGYTF.

Written as DNA, the CDR3 is TGCAGTGCTAGCGTGGGGTATAATTCACCCCTCCACTTT. Protein: CSASVGYNSPLHF. The chain has TRBV20-1 and TRBJ1-6; D remains unclear. Germline V gives CDR1 DFQATT, CDR2 SNEGSKA (reference sequence). The length of the CDR3 is 13 residues. V shed 3 bases and J shed 4 bases, with 7 bases lying between them.

This clonotype was detected a few times. DNA of the CDR3: TGCAGTGCACCCGACAGGGACAACTACGAGCAGTACTTC. Its translation: CSAPDRDNYEQYF. The chain employs TRBV20-1 and TRBJ2-7; the match to TRBD1 covers 7 bases. Per germline, CDR1 DFQATT and CDR2 SNEGSKA (reference sequence). The ends lost 6 bases at V and 3 bases at J; junction bases unmatched: 8. The CDR3 contains 13 residues.

This sequence joins TRBV7-9 and TRBJ2-1; 11 positions agree with TRBD2. The germline V gene has CDR1 SEHNR and CDR2 FQNEAQ (reference sequence). CDR3 length: 17 amino acids. V was clipped by 3 bases and J by 9 bases; unmatched bases: 13. As DNA, the CDR3 is TGTGCCAGCAGCTTTGGTGGGCCACTAGCGGGGGTTGCTGAGCAGTTCTTC. Translating it yields CASSFGGPLAGVAEQFF.

The rearrangement uses TRBV6-5 and TRBJ2-1; the D gene is possibly TRBD1 (6 bases). This CDR3 is built from 15 residues. The germline V gene encodes CDR1 MNHEY and CDR2 SVGAGI. The germline V and J ends were trimmed by 6 bases and 3 bases, with 15 bases remaining between them. The CDR3 DNA sequence: TGTGCCAGCAGCCTCCAGGGGTCCAACTACAATGAGCAGTTCTTC. It yields the protein CASSLQGSNYNEQFF.

A few counts support this clonotype. J is TRBJ2-1 and V is TRBV19; D may correspond to TRBD1 or TRBD2 (6 bases each). Trimming took off 9 bases at V and 0 bases at J, with 18 bases between the two ends. There are 16 residues in the CDR3. Germline V gene lookup returns CDR1 LNHDA and CDR2 SQIVND (reference sequence). The CDR3 nucleotides read TGTGCCAGCCAACTGGGGGGCGGGTTCTCCTACAATGAGCAGTTCTTC. Protein product: CASQLGGGFSYNEQFF.

The chain is built from TRBV6-1 and TRBJ1-1; maybe TRBD1 (5 bases). V lost 1 base to trimming and J lost 1 base, with 7 bases between them. Germline-derived CDR1 and CDR2 are MNHNS and SASEGT. CDR3 length: 14 amino acids. Here the CDR3 DNA reads TGTGCCAGCAGTGAAGATGGGGCGAACACTGAAGCTTTCTTT. Translated: CASSEDGANTEAFF.

The genes are TRBV4-1 and TRBJ2-6, with D uncertain. The ends were cut back, 1 base at V and 0 bases at J, with 10 bases in the middle. From germline, CDR1 is MGHRA and CDR2 YSYEKL. CDR3 size: 17 residues. CDR3 DNA sequence: TGCGCCAGCAGCCAAGCACCCGCAAGCTCTGGGGCCAACGTCCTGACTTTC. This gives the protein CASSQAPASSGANVLTF.

Only a few counts were recorded for this clonotype. The CDR3 DNA follows: TGCAGCGTTCGAGGGCTAGCGGGGAATGAGCAGTTCTTC. Its translation is CSVRGLAGNEQFF. The rearrangement links TRBV29-1 to TRBJ2-1; 9 bases match TRBD2. Germline loops: CDR1 SQVTM, CDR2 ANQGSEA. V shed 5 bases and J 7 bases; nucleotides not matched to a gene: 6. This CDR3 spans 13 amino acids.

About this clonotype itself: This may come from a read error, since a much larger clone is one base off. V is TRBV11-2 and J is TRBJ2-3; D is perhaps TRBD2 (6 bases). Germline V gene sequence: CDR1 SGHAT, CDR2 FQNNGV. Trimming removed 6 bases at V and 5 bases at J, with 15 bases between. This CDR3 comprises 14 residues. The CDR3 sequence: CASSLLAPKDTQYF. CDR3 DNA: TGTGCCAGCAGTTTACTAGCCCCGAAAGATACGCAGTATTTT.

This clonotype was seen a few times. This sequence joins TRBV12-3 or TRBV12-4 and TRBJ2-7, with D tentatively TRBD2 (5 bases). This CDR3 region has 15 residues. V was pared by 5 bases and J by 0 bases, with 14 bases between. This CDR3 is CASSPLAKSSYEQYF. The CDR3 DNA follows: TGTGCCAGCAGTCCCTTAGCGAAGAGCTCCTACGAGCAGTACTTC.

The chain couples TRBV5-6 to TRBJ1-2; the D gene is possibly TRBD1 (6 bases). Trimming shortened V by 5 bases and J by 6 bases, and 20 bases separated the two germline ends. CDR1 is SGHDT, CDR2 YYEEEE, per germline. This CDR3 has 15 residues. CDR3 sequence reads: CASRDHQDRSNGYTF. CDR3 coding DNA: TGTGCCAGCAGGGATCATCAAGACAGGTCTAATGGCTACACCTTC.

The V and J genes are TRBV24-1 and TRBJ2-5; 11 bases line up with TRBD1. The germline V gene encodes CDR1 KGHDR and CDR2 SFDVKD. V was clipped by 2 bases and J by 2 bases; unmatched bases: 6. This CDR3 comprises 17 residues. DNA of the CDR3: TGTGCCACCAGTGATTGGGGACAGGGGGGTCCACAAGAGACCCAGTACTTC. Translation gives CATSDWGQGGPQETQYF.

The chain employs TRBV20-1 and TRBJ1-5; 7 nucleotides agree with TRBD1. The V gene's germline CDR1 is DFQATT and CDR2 SNEGSKA (reference sequence). Trimming cost V 8 bases and J 6 bases; bases outside gene matches: 13. There are 14 residues in the CDR3. The CDR3 coding sequence is TGCAGTCACCGGTCGGTAGGGGGCCGTCAGCCCCAGCATTTT. Translating it yields CSHRSVGGRQPQHF.

Comment on this clonotype: The junction does not match germline at one end; this may be a read error. The chain recombines TRBV6-2 or TRBV6-3 with TRBJ2-3, with D tentatively TRBD2 (6 bases). This CDR3 region has 15 residues. In germline, CDR1 is MNHEY, CDR2 SVGEGT. The DNA of the CDR3 is TGTGCCAGCAGTTCCCTCCTAGCGCCCGCAGAGACGCAGTATTTT. Protein: CASSSLLAPAETQYF.

This chain joins TRBV13 and TRBJ2-1, with TRBD1 identical over 7 bases. CDR1 PRHDT and CDR2 FYEKMQ come from the germline V gene (reference sequence). The V and J ends lost 6 bases and 10 bases, in that order; junction bases with no gene match: 12. The CDR3 consists of 14 residues. The DNA of the CDR3 is TGTGCCAGCAGTCCCGGGACAGAAGATTACGAGCAGTTCTTC. Translating it yields CASSPGTEDYEQFF.

The rearrangement uses TRBV5-1 and TRBJ2-3, with a possible D match to TRBD1 (6 bases). V gave up 6 bases and J gave up 2 bases, with 13 bases separating them. This CDR3 spans 14 amino acids. Germline V CDR1 and CDR2: SGHRS, YFSETQ. CDR3 coding DNA: TGCGCCAGCAACAGGGACGGATCCACAGATACGCAGTATTTT. Encoded protein: CASNRDGSTDTQYF.

J is TRBJ2-6 and V is TRBV7-2; D assignment may be TRBD1 or TRBD2 (5 bases each). CDR1 is SGHTA and CDR2 is FQGNSA in the germline V gene. There are 16 residues in the CDR3. V gave up 1 base and J gave up 1 base, with 8 bases separating them. The CDR3 here is CASSLDGGSGANVLTF. CDR3 DNA sequence: TGTGCCAGCAGCTTAGATGGGGGATCTGGGGCCAACGTCCTGACTTTC.

This sequence joins TRBV28 and TRBJ2-7; no reliable D call. Trimming took 6 bases from V and 7 from J, leaving 13 bases between them. Per the germline V gene, CDR1 is MDHEN and CDR2 is SYDVKM. CDR3 size: 12 residues. In nucleotides, the CDR3 is TGTGCCAGCAGATCCGTTGACAATGAGCAGTACTTC. This translates into CASRSVDNEQYF.

The chain employs TRBV29-1 and TRBJ1-1; the D is unclear. The CDR3 is 12 amino acids. The V and J ends lost 7 bases and 1 base respectively, with 10 bases between them. CDR1 is SQVTM and CDR2 is ANQGSEA in the germline V gene. CDR3 in amino acids: CSDTHRNTEAFF. CDR3 sequence (DNA): TGCAGCGATACTCATAGGAACACTGAAGCTTTCTTT.